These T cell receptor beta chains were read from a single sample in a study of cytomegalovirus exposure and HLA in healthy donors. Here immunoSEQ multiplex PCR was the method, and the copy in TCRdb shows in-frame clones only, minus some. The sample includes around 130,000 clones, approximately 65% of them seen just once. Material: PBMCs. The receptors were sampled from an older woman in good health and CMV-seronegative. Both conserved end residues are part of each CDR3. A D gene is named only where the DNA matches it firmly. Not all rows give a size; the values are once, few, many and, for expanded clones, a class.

CASSLGGTSRTDTQYF TGTGCCAGCAGCTTAGGGGGGACTAGCCGCACAGATACGCAGTATTTT TRBV7-2 16 TRBD2 NA TRBJ2-3
CASSAWTGVGSYTF TGTGCCAGCAGTGCGTGGACAGGGGTGGGCAGCTACACCTTC TRBV27 14 TRBD1 few TRBJ1-2
CASSQGGTSEAFF TGTGCCAGCAGCCAAGGAGGGACTTCTGAAGCTTTCTTT TRBV14 13 NA NA TRBJ1-1
CASSIIQSTDTQYF TGTGCCAGTAGTATAATCCAGAGCACAGATACGCAGTATTTT TRBV19 14 NA NA TRBJ2-3
CASSLTGGNRSYEQYF TGTGCCAGCAGCTTAACAGGTGGCAACCGCTCCTACGAGCAGTACTTC TRBV7-9 16 NA NA TRBJ2-7
CASRLAGAGTQYF TGTGCCAGTAGATTAGCGGGGGCGGGGACCCAGTACTTC TRBV19 13 TRBD2 NA TRBJ2-5
CASKVAGGPVNGQFF TGTGCCAGTAAAGTGGCGGGGGGGCCGGTGAACGGGCAGTTCTTC TRBV19 15 TRBD2 once TRBJ2-1
CSVAGTSGTNEQFF TGCAGCGTTGCCGGGACTAGCGGGACCAATGAGCAGTTCTTC TRBV29-1 14 TRBD2 NA TRBJ2-1
CASSSGGSTDTQYF TGTGCCAGCAGTTCGGGGGGAAGCACAGATACGCAGTATTTT TRBV28 14 TRBD2 NA TRBJ2-3
CASSSSGPKGSDTQYF TGTGCCAGCAGCTCTAGCGGGCCTAAGGGGAGCGATACGCAGTATTTT TRBV7-2 16 TRBD2 NA TRBJ2-3
CASSQEDRVQGAQYF TGCGCCAGCAGCCAAGAGGACAGGGTCCAAGGAGCCCAGTACTTC TRBV4-1 15 TRBD1 NA TRBJ2-5
CASSNDRGRGNQPQHF TGTGCCAGTAGTAACGACAGGGGTAGGGGCAATCAGCCCCAGCATTTT TRBV19 16 TRBD1 NA TRBJ1-5
CASSMTFNQPQHF TGTGCCAGTAGTATGACTTTCAATCAGCCCCAGCATTTT TRBV19 13 NA NA TRBJ1-5
CASSAGTSGGLTDTQYF TGTGCCAGCAGCGCCGGGACTAGCGGGGGACTCACAGATACGCAGTATTTT TRBV7-9 17 TRBD2 NA TRBJ2-3
CAISEWAGQAAYEQYF TGTGCCATCAGTGAGTGGGCGGGACAGGCCGCCTACGAGCAGTACTTC TRBV10-3 16 TRBD1 once TRBJ2-7
CASSLSTGSTDTQYF TGTGCCAGCAGTTTATCGACGGGTAGCACAGATACGCAGTATTTT TRBV27 15 NA few TRBJ2-3
CASSRLGANVLTF TGTGCCAGCAGTCGTCTTGGGGCCAACGTCCTGACTTTC TRBV5-4 13 NA NA TRBJ2-6
CASSVTGVVGTEAFF TGTGCCAGCAGCGTGACAGGGGTAGTAGGCACTGAAGCTTTCTTT TRBV9 15 TRBD1 NA TRBJ1-1
CASSLVDGKDTQYF TGTGCCAGCAGCTTGGTTGACGGGAAAGATACGCAGTATTTT TRBV7-2 14 NA NA TRBJ2-3
CASSVAAGANTGELFF TGTGCCAGCAGCGTAGCTGCGGGGGCCAACACCGGGGAGCTGTTTTTT TRBV9 16 NA NA TRBJ2-2
CASSLARGLAYEQYF TGTGCCAGCAGCTTAGCCCGTGGACTGGCCTACGAGCAGTACTTC TRBV7-2 15 NA once TRBJ2-7
CASIASGSSYEQYF TGTGCCAGCATAGCTAGCGGCAGCTCCTACGAGCAGTACTTC TRBV28 14 TRBD2 NA TRBJ2-7
CASSLTGVLGYEQYF TGTGCCAGCAGCTTAACAGGAGTACTCGGTTACGAGCAGTACTTC TRBV5-5 15 NA once TRBJ2-7
CASGTGGLENTIYF TGCGCCAGCGGTACAGGGGGCTTGGAAAACACCATATATTTT TRBV5-1 14 TRBD1 NA TRBJ1-3
CASSEAWQAAFF TGTGCCAGCAGTGAAGCCTGGCAGGCGGCTTTCTTT TRBV6-1 12 NA NA TRBJ1-1
CATSRDLESSYEQYF TGTGCCACCAGCAGAGATCTCGAGAGCTCCTACGAGCAGTACTTC TRBV15 15 NA NA TRBJ2-7
CASSPRTGENTEAFF TGTGCCAGCAGCCCGAGGACAGGGGAGAACACTGAAGCTTTCTTT TRBV7-8 15 TRBD1 NA TRBJ1-1
CASLAAEYNSPLHF TGTGCCAGCCTGGCGGCAGAGTATAATTCACCCCTCCACTTT TRBV28 14 NA NA TRBJ1-6
CAISEGQGGREQYF TGTGCCATCAGTGAAGGACAGGGGGGAAGGGAGCAGTACTTC TRBV10-3 14 TRBD1 few TRBJ2-7
CASSPIGLAGTGELFF TGTGCCAGCAGCCCAATCGGGCTAGCGGGGACCGGGGAGCTGTTTTTT TRBV9 16 TRBD2 NA TRBJ2-2
CASSIRTGEGNEQFF TGTGCCAGCAGTATAAGGACAGGGGAGGGGAATGAGCAGTTCTTC TRBV6-5 15 TRBD1 NA TRBJ2-1
CASSLAAASTDTQYF TGCGCCAGCAGCTTGGCCGCGGCTAGCACAGATACGCAGTATTTT TRBV5-1 15 NA few TRBJ2-3
CASSAYRGPGGGYTF TGTGCCAGCAGTGCCTACAGGGGGCCCGGTGGCGGCTACACCTTC TRBV25-1 15 TRBD1 few TRBJ1-2
CASSKEGPQGAQKTQYF TGTGCCAGCAGCAAAGAGGGCCCCCAGGGGGCGCAGAAGACCCAGTACTTC TRBV21-1 17 NA NA TRBJ2-5
CASRYLTGSEQYF TGTGCCAGCAGATACCTGACGGGTTCCGAGCAGTACTTC TRBV27 13 NA NA TRBJ2-7
CASSGRVGLAGIYEQYF TGTGCCAGCAGCGGAAGGGTGGGACTAGCGGGGATATACGAGCAGTACTTC TRBV7-9 17 TRBD2 NA TRBJ2-7
CASTMRETQYF TGTGCCAGCACAATGCGAGAGACCCAGTACTTC TRBV2 11 NA NA TRBJ2-5
CAISLDRASSYEQYF TGTGCCATCAGCCTAGACAGGGCGAGCTCCTACGAGCAGTACTTC TRBV10-3 15 TRBD1 NA TRBJ2-7
CAISESSTVTDTQYF TGTGCCATCAGTGAGTCGTCGACAGTGACAGATACGCAGTATTTT TRBV10-3 15 NA NA TRBJ2-3
CASSLRLAGGTNEQFF TGTGCCAGCAGTTTAAGACTAGCGGGAGGAACAAATGAGCAGTTCTTC TRBV27 16 TRBD2 NA TRBJ2-1
CASTSTGSYNEQFF TGTGCCAGCACATCGACGGGCTCCTACAATGAGCAGTTCTTC TRBV6-1 14 NA NA TRBJ2-1
CASSTTQGANYGYTF TGTGCCAGTAGTACCACACAGGGGGCTAACTATGGCTACACCTTC TRBV19 15 TRBD1 NA TRBJ1-2
CASSPAGGPYEQYF TGTGCCAGCAGCCCAGCGGGGGGGCCCTACGAGCAGTACTTC TRBV9 14 TRBD2 NA TRBJ2-7
CASSLSGDPNSPLHF TGTGCCAGCAGCTTATCGGGGGACCCCAATTCACCCCTCCACTTT TRBV7-2 15 NA NA TRBJ1-6
CSSSPSGSAPGETQYF TGTTCCAGCAGCCCGAGCGGGAGCGCTCCAGGAGAGACCCAGTACTTC TRBV7-9 16 TRBD2 NA TRBJ2-5
CASKLAGAANEQFF TGTGCCAGCAAGCTAGCGGGAGCTGCTAATGAGCAGTTCTTC TRBV28 14 TRBD2 NA TRBJ2-1
CASGSPGRWNEQFF TGTGCCAGCGGGAGCCCCGGGAGATGGAATGAGCAGTTCTTC TRBV6-5 14 NA medium-sized TRBJ2-1
CASSRETGGLYEKLFF TGCGCCAGCAGCCGAGAGACAGGGGGGTTGTATGAAAAACTGTTTTTT TRBV4-1 16 TRBD1 NA TRBJ1-4
CASSPNTQGANYGYTF TGTGCCAGCTCACCAAACACCCAAGGGGCTAACTATGGCTACACCTTC TRBV18 16 NA NA TRBJ1-2
CASSRRGLDYGYTF TGTGCCAGCAGCCGCAGGGGGCTGGACTATGGCTACACCTTC TRBV7-2 14 TRBD1 once TRBJ1-2
CASSYERVMNTEAFF TGTGCCAGTAGTTACGAGAGGGTAATGAACACTGAAGCTTTCTTT TRBV19 15 NA NA TRBJ1-1
CASSQDPGIYEQYF TGTGCCAGCAGCCAGGACCCGGGGATATACGAGCAGTACTTC TRBV5-4 14 NA NA TRBJ2-7
CAISEGGAGLATDTQYF TGTGCCATCAGTGAAGGGGGGGCGGGACTAGCCACAGATACGCAGTATTTT TRBV10-3 17 TRBD2 NA TRBJ2-3
CASSAGQGGGNTIYF TGTGCCAGCAGCGCGGGACAGGGAGGCGGAAACACCATATATTTT TRBV9 15 TRBD1 NA TRBJ1-3